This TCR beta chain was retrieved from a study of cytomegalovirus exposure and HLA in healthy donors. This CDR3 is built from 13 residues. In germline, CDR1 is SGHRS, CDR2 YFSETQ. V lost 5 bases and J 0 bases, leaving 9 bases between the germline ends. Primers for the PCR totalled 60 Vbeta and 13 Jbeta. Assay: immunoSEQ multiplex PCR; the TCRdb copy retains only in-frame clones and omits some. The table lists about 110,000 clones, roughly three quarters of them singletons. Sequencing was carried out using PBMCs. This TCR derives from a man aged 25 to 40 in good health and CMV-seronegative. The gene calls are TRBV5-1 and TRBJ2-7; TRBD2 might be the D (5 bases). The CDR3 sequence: CASRDSSSYEQYF. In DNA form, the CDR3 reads TGCGCCAGCAGGGACTCGAGCTCCTACGAGCAGTACTTC. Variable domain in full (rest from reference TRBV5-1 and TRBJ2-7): KAGVTQTPRYLIKTRGQQVTLSCSPISGHRSVSWYQQTPGQGLQFLFEYFSETQRNKGNFPGRFSGRQFSNSRSEMNVSTLELGDSALYLCASRDSSSYEQYFGPGTRLTVT.